Below, one TCR beta chain is given with its context. It lacks a known antigen. The sample holds no much larger clone one base away, and base qualities are not on file. CDR1 is given as KGHSH and CDR2 as LQKENI, both from the germline V gene. Including cysteine and phenylalanine, the CDR3 has 13 amino acids. Kept here is only the CDR3 DNA, which spans 39 bases and is read in frame from base 1. V drops 5 bases and J drops 1 base, leaving 8 bases in between. The sample comes from a study of T-cell reconstitution after alpha-beta-depleted transplantation in children (dated by TCRdb to the mid-2010s). Background for the entire study: Using TCR repertoire profiling, the study quantitatively followed how T-cell immune reconstitution unfolded in children after TCRalphabeta/CD19-depleted allogeneic hematopoietic cell transplantation.

The protocol used for the library was PCR. The data were produced on an Illumina HiSeq 2500. TCR library preparation used molecular barcoding, with unique molecular identifiers applied to normalize quantification of the TCRbeta repertoire. The public reads were run again by TCRdb, first through fastp at Q25 and then through MiXCR, and only productive beta chains were kept. Rows are combined by CDR3 protein, so each entry shows the most common genes and DNA. The sample records about 610,000 distinct CDR3 sequences, roughly a tenth of which are singletons. Together, the top ten hold 4% to 5% of the sample.

The sequencing here drew on PBMCs from the stem cell graft donor, taken from the stem cell graft. Rearrangement joined TRBV18 to TRBJ2-5; the D gene assignment is ambiguous. This TCR was sampled from a human donor who donated a stem cell graft to a child with acute myeloid leukemia. The CDR3 amino acid sequence is: CASSSRTQETQYF. The nucleotide sequence is given as TGTGCCAGCTCATCCCGAACCCAAGAGACCCAGTACTTC. The CDR3 plus the reference TRBV18 and TRBJ2-5 genes for the other parts give the full variable domain: NAGVMQNPRHLVRRRGQEARLRCSPMKGHSHVYWYRQLPEEGLKFMVYLQKENIIDESGMPKERFSAEFPKEGPSILRIQQVVRGDSAAYFCASSSRTQETQYFGPGTRLLVL.